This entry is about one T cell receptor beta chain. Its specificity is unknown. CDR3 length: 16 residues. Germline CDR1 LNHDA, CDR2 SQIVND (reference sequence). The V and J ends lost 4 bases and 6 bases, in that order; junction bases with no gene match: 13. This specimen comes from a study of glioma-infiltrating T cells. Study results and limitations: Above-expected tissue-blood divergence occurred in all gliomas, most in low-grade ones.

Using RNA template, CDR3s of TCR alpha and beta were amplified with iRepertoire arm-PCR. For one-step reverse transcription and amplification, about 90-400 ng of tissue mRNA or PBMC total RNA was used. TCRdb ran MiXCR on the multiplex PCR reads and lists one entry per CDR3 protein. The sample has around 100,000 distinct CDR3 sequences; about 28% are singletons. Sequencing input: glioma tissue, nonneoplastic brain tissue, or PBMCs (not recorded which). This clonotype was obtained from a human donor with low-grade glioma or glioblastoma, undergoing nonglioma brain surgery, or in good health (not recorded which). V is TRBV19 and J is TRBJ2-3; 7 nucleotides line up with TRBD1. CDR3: CASSNHRGTVMDTQYF. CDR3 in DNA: TGTGCCAGTAGTAACCACAGGGGAACAGTTATGGATACGCAGTATTTT.